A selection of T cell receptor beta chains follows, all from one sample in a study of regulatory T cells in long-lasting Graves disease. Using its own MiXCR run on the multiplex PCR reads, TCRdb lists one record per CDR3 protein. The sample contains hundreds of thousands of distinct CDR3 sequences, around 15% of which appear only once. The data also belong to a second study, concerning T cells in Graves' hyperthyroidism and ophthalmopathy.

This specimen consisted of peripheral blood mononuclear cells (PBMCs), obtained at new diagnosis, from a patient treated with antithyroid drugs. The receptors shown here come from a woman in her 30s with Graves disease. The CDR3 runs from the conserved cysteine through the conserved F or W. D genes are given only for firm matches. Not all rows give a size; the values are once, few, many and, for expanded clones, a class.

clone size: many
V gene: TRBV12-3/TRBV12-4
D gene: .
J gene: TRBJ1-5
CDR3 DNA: TGTGCCAGCAGTTATAGCAATCAGCCCCAGCATTTT
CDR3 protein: CASSYSNQPQHF

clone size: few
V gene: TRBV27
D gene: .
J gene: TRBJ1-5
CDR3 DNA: TGTGCCAGCAGTTTGGGAGCGGGGGGGTCAGGTCAGCCCCAGCATTTT
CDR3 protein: CASSLGAGGSGQPQHF

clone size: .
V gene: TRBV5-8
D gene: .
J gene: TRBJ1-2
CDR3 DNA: TGTGCCAGCAGCCATGTCGGGACATATGGCTACACCTTC
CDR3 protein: CASSHVGTYGYTF

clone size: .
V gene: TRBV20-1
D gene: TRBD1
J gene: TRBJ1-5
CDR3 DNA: TGCAGTGCTAGAGATCTAAGGACAGGGGGCAATCAGCCCCAGCATTTT
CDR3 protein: CSARDLRTGGNQPQHF

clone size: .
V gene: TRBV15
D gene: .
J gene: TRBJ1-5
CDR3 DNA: TGTGCCACCAGCAGTACGTACGACAGGCCCCAGCATTTT
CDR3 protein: CATSSTYDRPQHF

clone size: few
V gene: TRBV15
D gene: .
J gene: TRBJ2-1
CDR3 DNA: TGTGCCACCAGCAGGAGACTCCTCTCCTACAATGAGCAGTTCTTC
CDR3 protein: CATSRRLLSYNEQFF

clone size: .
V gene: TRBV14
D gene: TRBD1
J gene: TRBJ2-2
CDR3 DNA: TGTGCCAGCAGCCAGGACAGGGCTGAGCTGTTTTTT
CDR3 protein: CASSQDRAELFF

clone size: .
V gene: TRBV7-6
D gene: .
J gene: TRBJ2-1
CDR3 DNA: TGTGCCAGCAGCTCTACATACAGCTCCTACAATGAGCAGTTCTTC
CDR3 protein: CASSSTYSSYNEQFF

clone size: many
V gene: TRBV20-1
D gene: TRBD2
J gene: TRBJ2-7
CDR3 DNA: TGCAGTGCTACGCTAGCGGGAGGGCCAGTCGCCGAGCAGTACTTC
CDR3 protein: CSATLAGGPVAEQYF

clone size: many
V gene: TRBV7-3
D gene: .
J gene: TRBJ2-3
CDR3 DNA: TGTGCCAGCAGCCCAGGGTGGGGCACAGATACGCAGTATTTT
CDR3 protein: CASSPGWGTDTQYF

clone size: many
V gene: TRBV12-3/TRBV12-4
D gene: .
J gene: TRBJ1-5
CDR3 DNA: TGTGCCAGCACGGACGGGCTAGGGGGGTTTTATCAGCCCCAGCATTTT
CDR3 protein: CASTDGLGGFYQPQHF

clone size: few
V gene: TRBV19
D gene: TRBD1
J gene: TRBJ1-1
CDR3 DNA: TGTGCCAGTAGTAATTTGCCGGGACAGGGAAACACTGAAGCTTTCTTT
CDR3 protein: CASSNLPGQGNTEAFF

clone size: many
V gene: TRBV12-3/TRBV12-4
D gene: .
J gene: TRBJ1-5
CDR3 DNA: TGTGCCAGCAGTTTTAAGGGATTGTATAGCAATCAGCCCCAGCATTTT
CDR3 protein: CASSFKGLYSNQPQHF

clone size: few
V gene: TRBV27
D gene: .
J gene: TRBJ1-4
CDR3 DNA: TGTGCCAGCAGGGACCATCTGGGTGAAAAACTGTTTTTT
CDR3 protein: CASRDHLGEKLFF

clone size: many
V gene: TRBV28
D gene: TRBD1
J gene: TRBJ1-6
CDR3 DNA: TGTGCCAGCAGTCCGGCCGCAGGGGGCTATAATTCACCCCTCCACTTT
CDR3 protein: CASSPAAGGYNSPLHF

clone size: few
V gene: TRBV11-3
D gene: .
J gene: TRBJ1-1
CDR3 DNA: TGTGCCAGCAGCTTAGATGGGGTCGGGACAGAAGCTTTCTTT
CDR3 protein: CASSLDGVGTEAFF

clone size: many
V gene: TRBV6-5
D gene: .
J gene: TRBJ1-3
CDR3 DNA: TGTGCCAGCAGTTACTCAACAGTCGGAGTGACTGGAAACACCATATATTTT
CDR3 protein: CASSYSTVGVTGNTIYF

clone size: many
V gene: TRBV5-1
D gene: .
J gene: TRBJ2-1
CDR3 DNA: TGCGCCAGCAGCGACGGGGCGGTCGTGGAGCAGTTCTTC
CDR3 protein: CASSDGAVVEQFF

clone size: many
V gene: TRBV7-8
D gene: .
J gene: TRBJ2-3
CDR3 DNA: TGTGCCAGCAGCCAAACCTTAGTAGATACGCAGTATTTT
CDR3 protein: CASSQTLVDTQYF

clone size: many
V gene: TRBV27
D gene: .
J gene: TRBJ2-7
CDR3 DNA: TGTGCCAGCAGTCTGGGTCGGTCCTACGAGCAGTACTTC
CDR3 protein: CASSLGRSYEQYF

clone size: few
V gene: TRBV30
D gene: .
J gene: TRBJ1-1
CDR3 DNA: TGTGCCTGGAGGTCCACCCTACTACTGAACACTGAAGCTTTCTTT
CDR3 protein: CAWRSTLLLNTEAFF

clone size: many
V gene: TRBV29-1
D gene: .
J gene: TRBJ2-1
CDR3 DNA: TGCACCGTTCACATAAGGGGGAATGAGCAGTTCTTC
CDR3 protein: CTVHIRGNEQFF

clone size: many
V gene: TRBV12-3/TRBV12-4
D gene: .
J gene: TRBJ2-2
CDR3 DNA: TGTGCCAGCAGTCAGGGGTACACCGGGGAGCTGTTTTTT
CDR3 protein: CASSQGYTGELFF

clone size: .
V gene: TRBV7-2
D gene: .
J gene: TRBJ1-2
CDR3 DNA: TGTGCCAGCAGCTTAGGTCGGGAGGAGGGAAGGGGCTACACCTTC
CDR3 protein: CASSLGREEGRGYTF

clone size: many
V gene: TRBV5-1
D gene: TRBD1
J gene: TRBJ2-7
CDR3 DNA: TGCGCCAGCAGCTTGGAGCGACAGGGTTACGAGCAGTACTTC
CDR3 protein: CASSLERQGYEQYF

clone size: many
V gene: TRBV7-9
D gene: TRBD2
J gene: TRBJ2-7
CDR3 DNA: TGTGCCAGCAGCCGACTAGCGGGAGGGTCATGGAGCTCCTACGAGCAGTACTTC
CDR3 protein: CASSRLAGGSWSSYEQYF

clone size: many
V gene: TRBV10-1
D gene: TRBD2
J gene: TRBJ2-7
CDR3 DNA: TGCGCCAGCAGTGCTAGCGGGAAAAGCTCCTACGAGCAGTACTTC
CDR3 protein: CASSASGKSSYEQYF

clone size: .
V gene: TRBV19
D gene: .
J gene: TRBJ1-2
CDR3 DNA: TGTGCCAGTATGGCGAGGGAGGACTATGGCTACACCTTC
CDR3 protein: CASMAREDYGYTF

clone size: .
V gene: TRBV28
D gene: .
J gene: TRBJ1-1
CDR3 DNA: TGTGCCAGCAGTGGGGCCCGGGCGGGCAACACTGAAGCTTTCTTT
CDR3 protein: CASSGARAGNTEAFF

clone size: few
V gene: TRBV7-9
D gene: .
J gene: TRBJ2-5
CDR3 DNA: TGTGCCAGCAGCTTGGGATCCGAGATGAAAGAGACCCAGTACTTC
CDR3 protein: CASSLGSEMKETQYF

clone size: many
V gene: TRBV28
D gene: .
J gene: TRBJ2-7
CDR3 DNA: TGTGCCAGCAGCCCTGGGGGCTACGGAAAGCAGTACTTC
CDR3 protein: CASSPGGYGKQYF

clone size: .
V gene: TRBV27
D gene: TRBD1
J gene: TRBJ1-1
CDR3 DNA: TGTGCCAGCAGTTCTTGGACAGGGAGCACTGAAACTTTCTTT
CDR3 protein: CASSSWTGSTETFF

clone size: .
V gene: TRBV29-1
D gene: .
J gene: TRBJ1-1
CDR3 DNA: TGCAGCGTTGTTCGTTACACTGAAGCTTTCTTT
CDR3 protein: CSVVRYTEAFF

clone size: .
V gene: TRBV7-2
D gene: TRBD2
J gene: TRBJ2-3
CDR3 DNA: TGTGCCAGCAGCCGCCGACTAGCGGGCCCAGATACGCAGTATTTT
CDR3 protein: CASSRRLAGPDTQYF

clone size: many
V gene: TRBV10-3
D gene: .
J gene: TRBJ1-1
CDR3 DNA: TGTGCCATCAGAAGAGGGGCGAACACTGAAGCTTTCTTT
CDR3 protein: CAIRRGANTEAFF

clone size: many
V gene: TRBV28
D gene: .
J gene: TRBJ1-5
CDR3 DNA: TGTGCCAGCAGTTTCGGGGTTAGCAATCAGCCCCAGCATTTT
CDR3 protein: CASSFGVSNQPQHF

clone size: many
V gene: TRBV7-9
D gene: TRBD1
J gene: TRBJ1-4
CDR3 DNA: TGTGCCAGCAGCCGAACAGGGGGAAATGAAAAACTGTTTTTT
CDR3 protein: CASSRTGGNEKLFF

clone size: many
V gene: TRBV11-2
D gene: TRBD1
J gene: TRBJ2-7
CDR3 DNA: TGTGCCAGCAGCCGCGGGACAGGGTCCTACGAGCAGTACTTC
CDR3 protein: CASSRGTGSYEQYF

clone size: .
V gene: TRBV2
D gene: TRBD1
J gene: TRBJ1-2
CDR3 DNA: TGTGCCAGCGTGCGTGGGACAGGGATGAAAGGCTACACCTTC
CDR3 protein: CASVRGTGMKGYTF

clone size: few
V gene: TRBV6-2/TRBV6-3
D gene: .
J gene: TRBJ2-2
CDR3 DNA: TGTGCCAGCAGTTACCTCCGGAGCAGGGCCGTCACCGGGGAGCTGTTTTTT
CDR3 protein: CASSYLRSRAVTGELFF

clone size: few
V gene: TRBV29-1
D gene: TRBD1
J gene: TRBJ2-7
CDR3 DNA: TGCAGCGTTACTTGGACAGGGGCCTACGAGCAGTACTTC
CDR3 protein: CSVTWTGAYEQYF

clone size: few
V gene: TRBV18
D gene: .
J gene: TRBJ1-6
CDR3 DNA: TGTGCCAGCTCACCTACTGGGGGCAGCCAGAATTCACCCCTCCACTTT
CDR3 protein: CASSPTGGSQNSPLHF

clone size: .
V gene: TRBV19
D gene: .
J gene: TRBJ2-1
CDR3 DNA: TGTGCCAGTAAGGAGGAAACGGGGAGCACCTACAATGAGCAGTTCTTC
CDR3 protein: CASKEETGSTYNEQFF

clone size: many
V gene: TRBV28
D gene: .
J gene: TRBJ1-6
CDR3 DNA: TGTGCCAGCAGATGGGGCTGGGGGAACTCAATTCAACCCCTCCACTTT
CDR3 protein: CASRWGWGNSIQPLHF

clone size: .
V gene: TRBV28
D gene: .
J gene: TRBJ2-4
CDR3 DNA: TGTGCCAGCAGTTTAATGGGACCTGGGAACATTCAGTACTTC
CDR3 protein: CASSLMGPGNIQYF

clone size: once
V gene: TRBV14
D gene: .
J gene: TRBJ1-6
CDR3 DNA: TGTGCCAGCAGCATCCAGACAGAATATTCACCCCTCCACTTT
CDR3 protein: CASSIQTEYSPLHF

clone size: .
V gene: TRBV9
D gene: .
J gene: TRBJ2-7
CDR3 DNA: TGTGCCAGCAGCCCCTTTCGGGATCCCTCCTACGAGCAGTACTTC
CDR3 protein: CASSPFRDPSYEQYF

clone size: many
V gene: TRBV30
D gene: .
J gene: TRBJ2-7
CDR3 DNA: TGTGCCGCTCCAGGGGCCAACTACGAGCAGTACTTC
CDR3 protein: CAAPGANYEQYF

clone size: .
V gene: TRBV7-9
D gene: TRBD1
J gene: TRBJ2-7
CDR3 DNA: TGTGCCAGCAGCCCCACACTCGACAGGGCCCACGAGCAGTACTTC
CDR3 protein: CASSPTLDRAHEQYF

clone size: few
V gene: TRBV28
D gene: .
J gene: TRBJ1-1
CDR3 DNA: TGTGCCAGCAGCCCGTCGGGTAGTCTCAGGAACACTGAAGCTTTCTTT
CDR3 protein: CASSPSGSLRNTEAFF

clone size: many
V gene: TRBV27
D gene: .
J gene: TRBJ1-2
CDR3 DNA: TGTGCCAGCAGTTCCCTAAGGTGGGAAATGAGCAACTATGGCTACACCTTC
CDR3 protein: CASSSLRWEMSNYGYTF

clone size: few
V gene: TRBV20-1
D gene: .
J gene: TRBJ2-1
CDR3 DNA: TGCAGTGCTAGGGTTGGACAGAAGAGCTCCTACAATGAGCAGTTCTTC
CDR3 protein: CSARVGQKSSYNEQFF

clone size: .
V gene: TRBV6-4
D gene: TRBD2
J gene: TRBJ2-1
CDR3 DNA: TGTGCCAGCAGTGACTCGGCTAGCGGGTACAATGAGCAGTTCTTC
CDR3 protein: CASSDSASGYNEQFF

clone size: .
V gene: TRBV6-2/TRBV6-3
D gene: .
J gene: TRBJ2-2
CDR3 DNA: TGTGCCAGCACCTCCCCCCCTTGGAACACCGGGGAGCTGTTTTTT
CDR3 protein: CASTSPPWNTGELFF